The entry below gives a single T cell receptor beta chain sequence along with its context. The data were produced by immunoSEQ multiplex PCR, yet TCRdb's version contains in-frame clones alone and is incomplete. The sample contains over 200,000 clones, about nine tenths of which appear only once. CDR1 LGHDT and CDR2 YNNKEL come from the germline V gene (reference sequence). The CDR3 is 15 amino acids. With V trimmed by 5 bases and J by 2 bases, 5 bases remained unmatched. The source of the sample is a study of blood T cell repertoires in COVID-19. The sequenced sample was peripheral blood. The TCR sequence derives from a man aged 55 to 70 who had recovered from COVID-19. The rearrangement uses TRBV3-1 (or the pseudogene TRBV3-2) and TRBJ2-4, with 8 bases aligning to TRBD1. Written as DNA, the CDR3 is TGTGCCAGCAGCAACGGACAGGGACCCAAAAACATTCAGTACTTC. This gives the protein CASSNGQGPKNIQYF.